This is a list of T cell receptor beta chains from one sample in a study of shared clonotypes between healthy human individuals. The repertoire was sequenced with immunoSEQ multiplex PCR; TCRdb's copy has only in-frame clones and lacks some. The table lists about 490,000 clones, roughly 80% of them singletons. The sequencing sample was made of PBMCs. The receptor set was obtained from a woman in her thirties or forties in good health. Some clones in this sample may be carry-over from other donors' samples. Both conserved end residues are part of each CDR3. D genes are given only for firm matches. Not all rows give a size; the values are once, few, many and, for expanded clones, a class.

CDR3	DNA	V	J	size	length	D
CASSGQWNTEAFF	TGTGCCAGCAGCGGACAGTGGAACACTGAAGCTTTCTTT	TRBV7-2	TRBJ1-1	NA	13	NA
CASSLEWNSGNTIYF	TGTGCCAGCAGCTTGGAGTGGAACTCTGGAAACACCATATATTTT	TRBV5-5	TRBJ1-3	once	15	NA
CASSFGPGQVYGYTF	TGTGCCAGCAGTTTCGGCCCGGGACAGGTCTATGGCTACACCTTC	TRBV27	TRBJ1-2	NA	15	TRBD1
CAGKVRGTGEQYF	TGTGCCGGGAAAGTTAGGGGCACGGGGGAGCAGTACTTC	TRBV30	TRBJ2-7	NA	13	NA
CASSPRGAEDGYTF	TGTGCCAGCTCACCCCGGGGGGCGGAGGATGGCTACACCTTC	TRBV18	TRBJ1-2	NA	14	NA
CASSDGTADGTDTQYF	TGTGCCAGCAGTGACGGGACAGCGGACGGCACAGATACGCAGTATTTT	TRBV6-4	TRBJ2-3	NA	16	TRBD1
CASSLIGAGGVYGYTF	TGTGCCAGCAGCTTAATAGGAGCAGGGGGTGTCTATGGCTACACCTTC	TRBV7-3	TRBJ1-2	once	16	TRBD1
CASSLAGDEQYF	TGCGCCAGCAGCTTAGCGGGAGACGAGCAGTACTTC	TRBV5-1	TRBJ2-7	NA	12	TRBD2
CASSWGGEQYF	TGTGCCAGCAGTTGGGGCGGCGAGCAGTACTTC	TRBV27	TRBJ2-7	NA	11	NA
CASSSPGEGTGYGYTF	TGTGCCAGCAGCTCCCCCGGGGAGGGCACGGGCTATGGCTACACCTTC	TRBV28	TRBJ1-2	few	16	NA
CASSLEYGELFF	TGCGCCAGCAGCTTGGAGTACGGGGAGCTGTTTTTT	TRBV5-1	TRBJ2-2	NA	12	NA
CASSLAGQHTEAFF	TGTGCCAGCAGCTTAGCGGGACAGCACACTGAAGCTTTCTTT	TRBV7-3	TRBJ1-1	few	14	TRBD1
CASSPYPQGNTGELFF	TGTGCCAGTAGCCCATATCCGCAGGGGAACACCGGGGAGCTGTTTTTT	TRBV19	TRBJ2-2	many	16	NA
CASSPTGARNEQYF	TGTGCCAGCTCACCTACAGGGGCAAGGAACGAGCAGTACTTC	TRBV18	TRBJ2-7	NA	14	TRBD1
CASEDRGNQPQHF	TGTGCCAGTGAGGACAGGGGCAATCAGCCCCAGCATTTT	TRBV19	TRBJ1-5	once	13	TRBD1
CASSEGSDTGELFF	TGCGCCAGCAGTGAGGGGTCGGACACCGGGGAGCTGTTTTTT	TRBV10-1	TRBJ2-2	NA	14	NA
CASSLDREVNEQFF	TGTGCCAGCAGCTTAGATCGGGAGGTAAATGAGCAGTTCTTC	TRBV11-2	TRBJ2-1	NA	14	TRBD2
CASSLRAGHTDTQYF	TGTGCCAGCAGCTTAAGGGCAGGGCACACAGATACGCAGTATTTT	TRBV7-3	TRBJ2-3	NA	15	NA
CASSLVGGRLQETQYF	TGTGCCAGCAGCTTGGTGGGGGGGCGCCTCCAAGAGACCCAGTACTTC	TRBV5-4	TRBJ2-5	NA	16	NA
CASKGGDEETQYF	TGTGCCAGCAAAGGGGGAGACGAAGAGACCCAGTACTTC	TRBV7-8	TRBJ2-5	once	13	NA